This T cell receptor beta chain was profiled in a study of blood T cell repertoires in COVID-19. Study-level background: Sources were T cells, B-cell-depleted T cells, or PBMCs; the material itself was cDNA or gDNA.

CDR1 is SGHAT and CDR2 is FQNNGV in the germline V gene. Trimming pared 5 bases from V and 8 bases from J, leaving 9 bases between. This CDR3 is built from 11 residues. Here immunoSEQ multiplex PCR was the method, and the copy in TCRdb shows in-frame clones only, minus some. Here the sample spans approximately 250,000 clones, roughly nine tenths being singletons. This TCR was recovered from a man aged 35 to 55 with active or convalescent COVID-19. This chain links TRBV11-2 with TRBJ1-1; no firm D call. The specimen sequenced was peripheral blood. The CDR3 DNA reads as TGTGCCAGCAGCCCTAGAGTCGAAGCTTTCTTT. Translating gives CASSPRVEAFF. The variable domain in full, completed from reference TRBV11-2 and TRBJ1-1, reads EAGVAQSPRYKIIEKRQSVAFWCNPISGHATLYWYQQILGQGPKLLIQFQNNGVVDDSQLPKDRFSAERLKGVDSTLKIQPAKLEDSAVYLCASSPRVEAFFGQGTRLTVV.